The TCR beta chain described here comes from a study of blood T cell repertoires in COVID-19 (dated by TCRdb to about 2020). Background on the whole study: Samples covering the acute and convalescent phases of COVID-19 were provided by collaborators in the United States, Italy and Spain. HLA class I and class II types, where available, came from metadata supplied by the sample provider rather than from assay-based typing. Subjects who had been exposed to COVID-19, were actively infected with it, or had recovered from it provided the deeply sampled blood TCRbeta repertoires that made up the dataset. The prospective study material was composed of cDNA or gDNA derived from T cells, B-cell-depleted T cells, or PBMCs. Samples came from the ongoing ImmuneRACE study (first 160 participants) plus 1,254 subjects from 6 global collaborators. The repertoires were released in a freely available public database meant as a resource for research on the immune response to SARS-CoV-2. The sample metadata nearly always contained a de-identified subject ID, COVID-19 status, age in years and sex. Findings and caveats that apply to the study as a whole: How much clinical and demographic metadata was included differed by source and by participant, and the metadata was provided uncurated.

TCRbeta CDR3 regions were amplified from genomic DNA using the immunoSEQ Assay, a bias-controlled multiplex PCR. The paper's processing steps were these. The number of nucleated cells in each sample was estimated from the amplification of reference gene primers within the assay. To quantify the absolute abundance of each unique TCRbeta CDR3 rearrangement, sequence reads were collapsed and filtered. For each sample, productive Simpson clonality was calculated by taking the square root of Simpson's diversity index across productive rearrangements. Drawn from immuneACCESS, this table holds only the in-frame rearrangements with V and J called that TCRdb kept. Clones are partly lost; checked studies trace under half to an unresolved V gene and leave the rest unexplained. D and trimming were read from the DNA, whereas the V and J calls and clone size are those reported in that table. This sample has fewer than 150,000 clones in its table, and roughly 85% of those were observed once. The ten largest clones take up about 12% of the sample.

Notes on this clone: What antigen it recognizes has not been identified. No much larger clone is present one base from it, and per-base qualities are unavailable.

Each collaborating institution followed its own protocols to collect whole blood in K2EDTA tubes. Collaborator samples were shipped for TCRbeta analysis as frozen whole blood, isolated PBMCs, or DNA extracted from either sample type. The cysteine opens and the phenylalanine closes a CDR3 of 15 amino acids. CDR3 DNA is the only sequence kept; it has 45 bases, read in frame from the first base. In the germline V gene, CDR1 corresponds to MNHEY and CDR2 to SVGAGI. V is pruned by 6 bases and J by 2 bases, leaving 8 bases of the junction without a gene match. The receptor chain draws on TRBV6-5 and TRBJ2-7; 9 bases in the junction line up with TRBD1. The material sequenced was peripheral blood. The clonotype was recovered from a human donor in a cohort sampled during active COVID-19. The bases are TGTGCCAGCAGCGGGACAGGGAGTTTCACCTACGAGCAGTACTTC. Translated, it gives CASSGTGSFTYEQYF.